The source of this T cell receptor (beta chain) is a study of blood T cell repertoires in COVID-19. V gave up 5 bases and J gave up 4 bases, with 12 bases separating them. The CDR3 spans 14 residues. Germline CDR1 and CDR2: SGHKS and YYEKEE (reference sequence). Produced via immunoSEQ multiplex PCR; TCRdb's table is partial and in-frame only. Found here are under 100,000 clones, approximately 90% of them singletons; the top ten hold roughly 15%. The sequenced material came from peripheral blood. The V gene is TRBV5-5, the J gene TRBJ2-2; TRBD1 is a possible D gene (5 bases). This clonotype was obtained from a male donor with acute or convalescent COVID-19. The CDR3 is CASRPDRLTGELFF. Here the CDR3 DNA reads TGTGCCAGCAGACCAGACAGACTCACCGGGGAGCTGTTTTTT.